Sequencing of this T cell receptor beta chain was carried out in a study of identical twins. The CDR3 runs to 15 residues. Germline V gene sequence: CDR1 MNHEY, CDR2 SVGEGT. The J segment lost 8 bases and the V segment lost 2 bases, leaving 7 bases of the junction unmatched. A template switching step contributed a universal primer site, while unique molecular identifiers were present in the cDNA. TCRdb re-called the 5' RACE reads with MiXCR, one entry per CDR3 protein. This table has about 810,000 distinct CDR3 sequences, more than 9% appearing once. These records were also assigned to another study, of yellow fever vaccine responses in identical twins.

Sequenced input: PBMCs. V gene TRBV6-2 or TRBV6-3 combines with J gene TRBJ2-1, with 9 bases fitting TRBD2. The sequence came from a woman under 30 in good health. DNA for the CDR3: TGTGCCAGCAGTTACGGGACGGCGGGGGGGGATGAGCAGTTCTTC. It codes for CASSYGTAGGDEQFF.